The T cell receptor beta chain described here comes from a study of CD8 T cells in Susac syndrome. Random hexamers were used to reverse transcribe roughly 0.5 to 1 ug of RNA. A single record per CDR3 protein comes from TCRdb applying MiXCR to the immunoSEQ multiplex PCR reads. The sample holds approximately 170,000 distinct CDR3 sequences, approximately 90% seen once. The CDR3 totals 15 residues. Looked up from germline, CDR1 is DFQATT and CDR2 is SNEGSKA (reference sequence). The J segment lost 7 bases and the V segment lost 6 bases, leaving 13 bases of the junction unmatched. The sequence was obtained from a human donor in good health. Sequenced sample: CD4+ T cells from PBMCs. The V and J genes are TRBV20-1 and TRBJ2-7; 12 positions match TRBD1. The CDR3, as DNA: TGCAGTGCGGAACCGGGACAGGGGGCATCGGGGGAGCAGTACTTC. Protein product: CSAEPGQGASGEQYF.